The rows below give T cell receptor beta chains drawn from one sample of a study of blood T cell repertoires in COVID-19. Here immunoSEQ multiplex PCR was the method, and the copy in TCRdb shows in-frame clones only, minus some. This sample has 250,000 to 400,000 clones, with 89% found just once. The sample was PBMCs or T cells enriched from blood (not recorded which). The receptor source for this set is a man between 60 and 70 years old who had recovered from COVID-19. Both conserved end residues are part of each CDR3. Each record gives: V gene, clone size, D gene, J gene, CDR3 protein, CDR3 DNA. The D gene is left open where the match is weak. Clone size, where shown, is once, few, many, or a class for clones that have expanded.

V gene: TRBV9; clone size: once; D gene: TRBD1; J gene: TRBJ2-5; CDR3 protein: CASSARTGQETQYF; CDR3 DNA: TGTGCCAGCAGCGCCCGGACAGGCCAAGAGACCCAGTACTTC
V gene: TRBV3-1/TRBV3-2; clone size: -; D gene: TRBD2; J gene: TRBJ2-2; CDR3 protein: CASSPLGTSGTGELFF; CDR3 DNA: TGTGCCAGCAGCCCCCTGGGGACTAGCGGGACCGGGGAGCTGTTTTTT
V gene: TRBV6-5; clone size: -; D gene: -; J gene: TRBJ2-1; CDR3 protein: CASERLVGYNEQFF; CDR3 DNA: TGTGCCAGCGAACGACTAGTGGGCTACAATGAGCAGTTCTTC
V gene: TRBV4-2; clone size: -; D gene: -; J gene: TRBJ1-1; CDR3 protein: CASSQGQGTWPEAFF; CDR3 DNA: TGTGCCAGCAGCCAAGGTCAGGGGACCTGGCCTGAAGCTTTCTTT
V gene: TRBV27; clone size: -; D gene: -; J gene: TRBJ1-5; CDR3 protein: CASSLTPFNQPQHF; CDR3 DNA: TGTGCCAGCAGTTTGACACCATTCAATCAGCCCCAGCATTTT
V gene: TRBV4-2; clone size: -; D gene: -; J gene: TRBJ1-2; CDR3 protein: CASSQVGRGDYGYTF; CDR3 DNA: TGTGCCAGCAGCCAAGTCGGAAGAGGAGACTATGGCTACACCTTC
V gene: TRBV5-4; clone size: -; D gene: TRBD1; J gene: TRBJ1-2; CDR3 protein: CASSLLGQGLGGYTF; CDR3 DNA: TGTGCCAGCAGCTTGTTGGGACAGGGTTTGGGCGGCTACACCTTC
V gene: TRBV27; clone size: -; D gene: -; J gene: TRBJ2-1; CDR3 protein: CASSWGQEYNEQFF; CDR3 DNA: TGTGCCAGCAGTTGGGGGCAGGAGTACAATGAGCAGTTCTTC
V gene: TRBV6-5; clone size: -; D gene: TRBD2; J gene: TRBJ2-3; CDR3 protein: CASQRGPTDTQYF; CDR3 DNA: TGTGCCAGCCAGCGGGGGCCCACAGATACGCAGTATTTT
V gene: TRBV19; clone size: once; D gene: -; J gene: TRBJ1-3; CDR3 protein: CASSIFGGIDGNTIYF; CDR3 DNA: TGTGCCAGTAGTATCTTTGGAGGGATCGATGGAAACACCATATATTTT
V gene: TRBV7-9; clone size: few; D gene: -; J gene: TRBJ2-4; CDR3 protein: CASSLEGVAKNIQYF; CDR3 DNA: TGTGCCAGCAGCTTAGAGGGGGTTGCCAAAAACATTCAGTACTTC
V gene: TRBV5-1; clone size: -; D gene: TRBD2; J gene: TRBJ2-1; CDR3 protein: CASSLVLELGTSGRADEQFF; CDR3 DNA: TGCGCCAGCAGCTTGGTCCTTGAACTCGGGACTAGCGGGAGAGCGGATGAGCAGTTCTTC
V gene: TRBV15; clone size: few; D gene: -; J gene: TRBJ1-3; CDR3 protein: CATSARLFSGNTIYF; CDR3 DNA: TGTGCCACCAGCGCCAGGCTCTTCTCTGGAAACACCATATATTTT
V gene: TRBV9; clone size: once; D gene: -; J gene: TRBJ2-5; CDR3 protein: CASSVADTGTQETQYF; CDR3 DNA: TGTGCCAGCAGCGTAGCCGACACAGGGACCCAAGAGACCCAGTACTTC
V gene: TRBV10-1; clone size: -; D gene: TRBD2; J gene: TRBJ2-2; CDR3 protein: CASSEDGLAANTGELFF; CDR3 DNA: TGCGCCAGCAGTGAAGATGGGCTAGCGGCGAACACCGGGGAGCTGTTTTTT
V gene: TRBV11-2; clone size: -; D gene: TRBD2; J gene: TRBJ2-7; CDR3 protein: CASSPASSGNSYEQYF; CDR3 DNA: TGTGCCAGCAGCCCCGCCTCTAGCGGGAACTCCTACGAGCAGTACTTC
V gene: TRBV7-2; clone size: -; D gene: -; J gene: TRBJ1-4; CDR3 protein: CASSVNRLANEKLFF; CDR3 DNA: TGTGCCAGCAGCGTAAACAGGCTAGCTAATGAAAAACTGTTTTTT
V gene: TRBV7-3; clone size: -; D gene: TRBD1; J gene: TRBJ2-1; CDR3 protein: CASSLNGQGINEQFF; CDR3 DNA: TGTGCCAGCAGCTTAAACGGACAGGGTATCAATGAGCAGTTCTTC
V gene: TRBV7-9; clone size: -; D gene: -; J gene: TRBJ1-1; CDR3 protein: CASSPGGGEREAFF; CDR3 DNA: TGTGCCAGCAGCCCTGGTGGTGGGGAGCGGGAAGCTTTCTTT
V gene: TRBV7-2; clone size: -; D gene: -; J gene: TRBJ1-6; CDR3 protein: CASSSWTGNSPLHF; CDR3 DNA: TGTGCCAGCAGCTCGTGGACGGGGAATTCACCCCTCCACTTT
V gene: TRBV5-1; clone size: -; D gene: -; J gene: TRBJ2-5; CDR3 protein: CASSLIPIASETQYF; CDR3 DNA: TGCGCCAGCAGCTTGATCCCTATTGCCTCGGAGACCCAGTACTTC
V gene: TRBV23-1; clone size: -; D gene: TRBD1; J gene: TRBJ2-1; CDR3 protein: CASSQDRVSFKQFF; CDR3 DNA: TGCGCCAGCAGTCAAGACAGGGTATCGTTTAAGCAGTTCTTC
V gene: TRBV7-2; clone size: few; D gene: TRBD2; J gene: TRBJ2-5; CDR3 protein: CASSSGLAGKETQYF; CDR3 DNA: TGTGCCAGCAGTTCGGGACTAGCGGGAAAAGAGACCCAGTACTTC
V gene: TRBV9; clone size: -; D gene: TRBD1; J gene: TRBJ1-2; CDR3 protein: CASSVEGTGMIGYTF; CDR3 DNA: TGTGCCAGCAGCGTAGAAGGGACAGGGATGATTGGCTACACCTTC
V gene: TRBV19; clone size: -; D gene: TRBD1; J gene: TRBJ2-7; CDR3 protein: CASSMGTGISYEQYF; CDR3 DNA: TGTGCCAGTAGTATGGGGACAGGGATCTCCTACGAGCAGTACTTC
V gene: TRBV28; clone size: once; D gene: -; J gene: TRBJ2-5; CDR3 protein: CASSTPSGGQETQYF; CDR3 DNA: TGTGCCAGCAGTACGCCCTCAGGGGGGCAAGAGACCCAGTACTTC
V gene: TRBV7-9; clone size: -; D gene: -; J gene: TRBJ1-4; CDR3 protein: CASSLAPGEVGEKLFF; CDR3 DNA: TGTGCCAGCAGCTTAGCTCCTGGGGAGGTAGGAGAAAAACTGTTTTTT
V gene: TRBV5-1; clone size: -; D gene: TRBD1; J gene: TRBJ2-7; CDR3 protein: CASSRTSGTGSSYEQYF; CDR3 DNA: TGCGCCAGCAGCAGGACCTCCGGGACAGGGAGCTCCTACGAGCAGTACTTC
V gene: TRBV21-1; clone size: -; D gene: -; J gene: TRBJ1-4; CDR3 protein: CASSSRTGRATNEKLFF; CDR3 DNA: TGTGCCAGCAGCAGCAGGACAGGGAGGGCGACTAATGAAAAACTGTTTTTT
V gene: TRBV2; clone size: -; D gene: TRBD1; J gene: TRBJ2-3; CDR3 protein: CASSATGFGTDTQYF; CDR3 DNA: TGTGCCAGCAGTGCGACAGGGTTCGGCACAGATACGCAGTATTTT
V gene: TRBV23-1; clone size: -; D gene: TRBD1; J gene: TRBJ2-1; CDR3 protein: CASSHPQTDRGYNEQFF; CDR3 DNA: TGCGCCAGCAGTCACCCCCAGACGGACAGGGGGTACAATGAGCAGTTCTTC
V gene: TRBV3-1/TRBV3-2; clone size: -; D gene: -; J gene: TRBJ2-1; CDR3 protein: CASSQDLLGHNEQFF; CDR3 DNA: TGTGCCAGCAGCCAAGATCTACTAGGACACAATGAGCAGTTCTTC
V gene: TRBV18; clone size: -; D gene: -; J gene: TRBJ1-6; CDR3 protein: CASSRGQLNSPLHF; CDR3 DNA: TGTGCCAGCTCACGAGGACAGCTCAATTCACCCCTCCACTTT
V gene: TRBV4-1; clone size: -; D gene: TRBD1; J gene: TRBJ1-3; CDR3 protein: CASSQDPGQGGILRSDTIYF; CDR3 DNA: TGCGCCAGCAGCCAGGATCCGGGACAGGGGGGAATCCTCCGTTCGGACACCATATATTTT
V gene: TRBV29-1; clone size: -; D gene: TRBD1; J gene: TRBJ2-2; CDR3 protein: CSVEGDRNTGELFF; CDR3 DNA: TGCAGCGTTGAGGGGGACAGGAACACCGGGGAGCTGTTTTTT
V gene: TRBV5-1; clone size: once; D gene: TRBD2; J gene: TRBJ2-7; CDR3 protein: CASSLEASGPLQRREQYF; CDR3 DNA: TGCGCCAGCAGCTTGGAGGCTAGCGGGCCCCTTCAGAGAAGGGAGCAGTACTTC
V gene: TRBV18; clone size: -; D gene: -; J gene: TRBJ1-3; CDR3 protein: CASSPPIGTGNTIYF; CDR3 DNA: TGTGCCAGCTCACCACCAATCGGGACTGGAAACACCATATATTTT
V gene: TRBV11-2; clone size: -; D gene: TRBD1; J gene: TRBJ2-3; CDR3 protein: CASTGQGLTDTQYF; CDR3 DNA: TGTGCCAGCACCGGACAGGGCCTCACAGATACGCAGTATTTT
V gene: TRBV7-8; clone size: -; D gene: -; J gene: TRBJ2-7; CDR3 protein: CASSLTGQIYEQYF; CDR3 DNA: TGTGCCAGCAGCTTAACAGGACAGATCTACGAGCAGTACTTC
V gene: TRBV5-1; clone size: -; D gene: -; J gene: TRBJ2-7; CDR3 protein: CASSLNGVVYEQYF; CDR3 DNA: TGCGCCAGCAGCTTGAATGGAGTGGTCTACGAGCAGTACTTC
V gene: TRBV28; clone size: -; D gene: -; J gene: TRBJ1-4; CDR3 protein: CASSLTSGNNEKLFF; CDR3 DNA: TGTGCCAGCAGTTTGACGTCGGGTAATAATGAAAAACTGTTTTTT
V gene: TRBV7-2; clone size: -; D gene: -; J gene: TRBJ2-1; CDR3 protein: CASSLPRNPNEQFF; CDR3 DNA: TGTGCCAGCAGCTTACCCAGGAACCCCAATGAGCAGTTCTTC
V gene: TRBV7-8; clone size: once; D gene: TRBD1; J gene: TRBJ2-7; CDR3 protein: CASSLVAGTGDEQYF; CDR3 DNA: TGTGCCAGCAGCTTAGTTGCCGGGACAGGGGACGAGCAGTACTTC
V gene: TRBV5-8; clone size: -; D gene: -; J gene: TRBJ1-5; CDR3 protein: CASSLGQYSNQPQHF; CDR3 DNA: TGTGCCAGCAGCTTGGGACAATATAGCAATCAGCCCCAGCATTTT
V gene: TRBV5-6; clone size: -; D gene: TRBD2; J gene: TRBJ2-3; CDR3 protein: CASRGLAGGDGVNTQYF; CDR3 DNA: TGTGCCAGCCGGGGACTAGCGGGAGGAGATGGCGTAAATACGCAGTATTTT
V gene: TRBV5-6; clone size: -; D gene: TRBD1; J gene: TRBJ2-7; CDR3 protein: CASSLGIGQGSYEQYF; CDR3 DNA: TGTGCCAGCAGCTTGGGAATAGGACAGGGGAGCTACGAGCAGTACTTC
V gene: TRBV3-1/TRBV3-2; clone size: -; D gene: TRBD2; J gene: TRBJ2-1; CDR3 protein: CASSQVSGSPNEQFF; CDR3 DNA: TGTGCCAGCAGCCAAGTTAGCGGGAGCCCAAATGAGCAGTTCTTC
V gene: TRBV20-1; clone size: -; D gene: TRBD2; J gene: TRBJ2-1; CDR3 protein: CSASYTSGSWSQEQFF; CDR3 DNA: TGCAGTGCTAGTTACACTAGCGGGAGTTGGTCACAGGAGCAGTTCTTC
V gene: TRBV28; clone size: -; D gene: TRBD2; J gene: TRBJ2-3; CDR3 protein: CASSLSLAGYTDTQYF; CDR3 DNA: TGTGCCAGCAGTTTGTCTCTAGCGGGATACACAGATACGCAGTATTTT
V gene: TRBV2; clone size: once; D gene: TRBD1; J gene: TRBJ1-1; CDR3 protein: CASRGQGEAFF; CDR3 DNA: TGTGCCAGCAGGGGACAGGGAGAAGCTTTCTTT
V gene: TRBV5-1; clone size: once; D gene: -; J gene: TRBJ1-5; CDR3 protein: CASSSGELNQPQHF; CDR3 DNA: TGCGCCAGCAGCTCCGGGGAACTAAATCAGCCCCAGCATTTT
V gene: TRBV12-2; clone size: once; D gene: -; J gene: TRBJ2-7; CDR3 protein: CASLPGYEQYF; CDR3 DNA: TGTGCAAGTCTCCCCGGCTACGAGCAGTACTTC
V gene: TRBV6-6; clone size: -; D gene: -; J gene: TRBJ2-3; CDR3 protein: CASGLLADTQYF; CDR3 DNA: TGTGCCAGCGGCCTTTTAGCGGATACGCAGTATTTT
V gene: TRBV7-2; clone size: -; D gene: TRBD1; J gene: TRBJ2-1; CDR3 protein: CASSYGQVLYNEQFF; CDR3 DNA: TGTGCCAGCAGCTACGGACAGGTACTGTACAATGAGCAGTTCTTC
V gene: TRBV29-1; clone size: -; D gene: TRBD2; J gene: TRBJ2-1; CDR3 protein: CSVTTTSGTPREQFF; CDR3 DNA: TGCAGCGTTACCACGACTAGCGGAACCCCCAGGGAGCAGTTCTTC
V gene: TRBV7-9; clone size: -; D gene: TRBD2; J gene: TRBJ2-3; CDR3 protein: CASSGAGTSGRADVDTQYF; CDR3 DNA: TGTGCCAGCAGCGGAGCCGGGACTAGCGGGAGGGCCGATGTAGATACGCAGTATTTT
V gene: TRBV9; clone size: -; D gene: -; J gene: TRBJ2-1; CDR3 protein: CASSVGSAVSSEQFF; CDR3 DNA: TGTGCCAGCAGCGTAGGGAGTGCGGTTTCAAGTGAGCAGTTCTTC
V gene: TRBV24-1; clone size: -; D gene: TRBD2; J gene: TRBJ2-5; CDR3 protein: CATSDFPSGRGSETQYF; CDR3 DNA: TGTGCCACCAGTGATTTCCCTAGCGGGAGGGGGTCAGAGACCCAGTACTTC
V gene: TRBV25-1; clone size: few; D gene: -; J gene: TRBJ2-1; CDR3 protein: CASSATLQGDEQFF; CDR3 DNA: TGTGCCAGCAGTGCGACGTTACAGGGCGATGAGCAGTTCTTC